Below are 23 T cell receptor beta chains sequenced from a single sample in a study of T cell clones after liver transplantation. Measured with immunoSEQ multiplex PCR; TCRdb has only the in-frame clones, and not every one. The sample records 95,000 to 110,000 clones, around 86% being singletons. The specimen comprised CD4+ T cells from blood, sampled before liver transplant. The receptors here all came from a human donor who received a liver transplant.

This clone has a single count. The chain is built from TRBV9 and TRBJ2-5; D is unclear. This CDR3 region has 14 residues. Germline CDR1 and CDR2: SGDLS and YYNGEE. V was clipped by 4 bases and J by 3 bases, with 13 bases between them. CDR3 sequence reads: CASSPHRSEETQYF. CDR3 DNA: TGTGCCAGCAGCCCTCACCGAAGTGAAGAGACCCAGTACTTC. The full variable domain, rest sourced from reference TRBV9 and TRBJ2-5, is DSGVTQTPKHLITATGQRVTLRCSPRSGDLSVYWYQQSLDQGLQFLIQYYNGEERAKGNILERFSAQQFPDLHSELNLSSLELGDSALYFCASSPHRSEETQYFGPGTRLLVL.

The rearrangement links TRBV9 to TRBJ2-7, with D maybe TRBD2 (5 bases). Germline V CDR1 and CDR2: SGDLS, YYNGEE. The CDR3 consists of 14 residues. Trimming took 4 bases from V and 3 from J, leaving 14 bases between them. This chain's CDR3 is CASSPDPGIYEQYF. The CDR3 coding sequence is TGTGCCAGCAGCCCCGACCCGGGGATCTACGAGCAGTACTTC. The full variable domain, completed using reference TRBV9 and TRBJ2-7, is DSGVTQTPKHLITATGQRVTLRCSPRSGDLSVYWYQQSLDQGLQFLIQYYNGEERAKGNILERFSAQQFPDLHSELNLSSLELGDSALYFCASSPDPGIYEQYFGPGTRLTVT.

The chain combines TRBV7-9 with TRBJ1-1; the D gene is possibly TRBD1 (5 bases). This CDR3 contains 15 residues. V was cut by 1 base and J by 1 base, with 10 bases left in between. CDR1 and CDR2 from the germline V gene are SEHNR and FQNEAQ (reference sequence). As DNA, the CDR3 is TGTGCCAGCAGCTTAGGGAGGGGCCAGAACACTGAAGCTTTCTTT. It yields the protein CASSLGRGQNTEAFF.

This clone was found once. The chain is built from TRBV27 and TRBJ2-1; TRBD1 is a possible D gene (5 bases). V gave up 2 bases and J gave up 15 bases, with 17 bases separating them. Per germline, CDR1 MNHEY and CDR2 SMNVEV (reference sequence). CDR3 size: 13 residues. In DNA form, the CDR3 reads TGTGCCAGCAGTTTAAGGGTCGACAGAGTTATGTTCTTC. It specifies CASSLRVDRVMFF.

The V gene is TRBV2, the J gene TRBJ2-3; D ambiguous. CDR1 SNHLY and CDR2 FYNNEI come from the germline V gene. V dropped 4 bases and J dropped 2 bases, with 7 bases sitting between them. The CDR3 sequence is 13 residues long. The CDR3 nucleotides are TGTGCCAGCAGTGGCCTGCCCACAGATACGCAGTATTTT. It codes for CASSGLPTDTQYF.

This clone was detected once. J is TRBJ1-1 and V is TRBV5-4; possible D gene TRBD1, 5 bases. Trimming removed 4 bases from V and 2 bases from J, with 12 bases in between. Germline CDR1 reads SGHNT; CDR2 reads YYREEE (reference sequence). This CDR3 is built from 14 residues. The CDR3 region has the DNA TGTGCCAGCAGCCATGGGACTTCCAACACTGAAGCTTTCTTT. This codes for CASSHGTSNTEAFF.

This chain connects TRBV5-4 to TRBJ2-7; no reliable D call. The CDR3 consists of 12 residues. Germline lookup yields CDR1 SGHNT and CDR2 YYREEE (reference sequence). The germline V and J ends were trimmed by 4 bases and 2 bases, with 7 bases remaining between them. The CDR3 DNA reads TGTGCCAGCAGCCAGGACGCCTACGAGCAGTACTTC. This gives the protein CASSQDAYEQYF.

The rearrangement joins TRBV4-2 to TRBJ2-7; 9 bases match TRBD2. The CDR3 consists of 16 residues. V lost 0 bases, J lost 3 bases, and 6 bases stayed unmatched. CDR1 and CDR2 (germline): LGHNA, YNFKEQ. CDR3: CASSQEAGGPHYEQYF. DNA of the CDR3: TGTGCCAGCAGCCAAGAGGCGGGAGGGCCTCACTACGAGCAGTACTTC.

The gene calls are TRBV6-1 and TRBJ1-5, with no clear D. Germline CDR1 and CDR2: MNHNS and SASEGT. The ends were cut back, 6 bases at V and 2 bases at J, with 14 bases in the middle. The CDR3 has 15 residues. The DNA of the CDR3 is TGTGCCAGCAGCGACTCTGACGGTGGCAATCAGCCCCAGCATTTT. Translating it yields CASSDSDGGNQPQHF.

With regard to this clone: The limits of the CDR3 on the DNA are not certain, so only TCRdb's listed CDR3 is given. The gene calls are TRBV2 and TRBJ2-5; whether TRBD2, the table's D call, matches the DNA was not checked. The length of the CDR3 is 10 amino acids, counting both ends. Germline CDR1 is SNHLY and CDR2 is FYNNEI. The chain's CDR3 is CASSTSTQYF.

Concerning this clone itself: Because the CDR3 is missing its conserved closing phenylalanine or tryptophan, this is likely a read error. The V and J genes are TRBV27 and TRBJ1-2; TRBD1 matches at 8 bases. This CDR3 has 14 amino acids. Unmatched junction bases numbered 1, after V lost 0 bases and J lost 4 bases. Per the germline V gene, CDR1 is MNHEY and CDR2 is SMNVEV (reference sequence). This CDR3 reads CASSLSGTGYGYTL. CDR3 bases: TGTGCCAGCAGTTTATCGGGGACAGGCTATGGCTACACCCTC.

The V gene is TRBV2, the J gene TRBJ2-3; the D gene is possibly TRBD2 (5 bases). V lost 6 bases, J lost 5 bases, and 21 bases lay in between. In germline, CDR1 is SNHLY, CDR2 FYNNEI. The CDR3 runs to 16 residues. As DNA, the CDR3 is TGTGCCAGCAGAAGACTAAGCCGGCTGATTTTAGATACGCAGTATTTT. It specifies CASRRLSRLILDTQYF. The whole variable domain, remainder taken from reference TRBV2 and TRBJ2-3, is EPEVTQTPSHQVTQMGQEVILRCVPISNHLYFYWYRQILGQKVEFLVSFYNNEISEKSEIFDDQFSVERPDGSNFTLKIRSTKLEDSAMYFCASRRLSRLILDTQYFGPGTRLTVL.

The rearrangement joins TRBV5-1 to TRBJ2-7; 8 nucleotides line up with TRBD1. The CDR3 has 15 residues. Germline CDR1 SGHRS, CDR2 YFSETQ. V was pared by 4 bases and J by 3 bases, with 9 bases of the junction left unmatched. CDR3 sequence: CASSLGQGLFYEQYF. The CDR3 DNA sequence: TGCGCCAGCAGCCTAGGACAGGGTCTCTTCTACGAGCAGTACTTC. Looking up the rest from reference TRBV5-1 and TRBJ2-7 gives the full variable domain: KAGVTQTPRYLIKTRGQQVTLSCSPISGHRSVSWYQQTPGQGLQFLFEYFSETQRNKGNFPGRFSGRQFSNSRSEMNVSTLELGDSALYLCASSLGQGLFYEQYFGPGTRLTVT.

The rearrangement uses TRBV28 and TRBJ2-2; 11 bases agree with TRBD1. Trimming cost V 5 bases and J 6 bases; bases outside gene matches: 2. The CDR3 totals 14 residues. CDR1 is MDHEN, CDR2 SYDVKM, per germline. CDR3 bases: TGTGCCAGCAGTCGGGACAGGGGGGCCGGGGAGCTGTTTTTT. This codes for CASSRDRGAGELFF.

CDR3 region: CASSLTPGLARDEQFF. The DNA of the CDR3 is TGTGCCAGCAGCTTAACCCCGGGACTCGCCCGCGATGAGCAGTTCTTC. V gene TRBV7-3 combines with J gene TRBJ2-1, with D perhaps TRBD2 (6 bases). V lost 0 bases and J 8 bases, leaving 17 bases between the germline ends. There are 16 residues in the CDR3. CDR1 is SGHTA and CDR2 is FQGTGA in the germline V gene. Using reference TRBV7-3 and TRBJ2-1 for the parts outside the CDR3, the full variable domain is GAGVSQTPSNKVTEKGKYVELRCDPISGHTALYWYRQSLGQGPEFLIYFQGTGAADDSGLPNDRFFAVRPEGSVSTLKIQRTERGDSAVYLCASSLTPGLARDEQFFGPGTRLTVL.

The chain employs TRBV19 and TRBJ1-1; unclear D gene. The CDR3 loop spans 11 amino acids. CDR1 is LNHDA and CDR2 is SQIVND in the germline V gene (reference sequence). V lost 6 bases and J lost 3, with 5 bases in between. This CDR3 reads CASRRDTEAFF. CDR3 in DNA: TGTGCCAGTAGGAGGGACACTGAAGCTTTCTTT.

This clone has just one count. V is TRBV16 and J is TRBJ1-2; tentatively, D is TRBD1 (5 bases). This CDR3 is built from 16 residues. Trimming left V 2 bases short and J 7 bases short, with 20 bases between. Germline CDR1 and CDR2: KGHSY and FQNENV. CDR3 sequence (DNA): TGTGCCAGCAGCCAAAATTCGGGACCTTATCAAGGTGGCTACACCTTC. Translation: CASSQNSGPYQGGYTF.

The chain recombines TRBV15 with TRBJ1-6, with TRBD1 identical over 9 bases. The CDR3 runs to 18 residues. Germline V gene lookup returns CDR1 LNHNV and CDR2 YYDKDF (reference sequence). V dropped 0 bases and J dropped 7; count of bases not matched to a gene: 10. The CDR3 region is CATSRDTGGTGVNSPLHF. The CDR3 bases are TGTGCCACCAGCAGAGACACAGGGGGCACTGGAGTGAATTCACCCCTCCACTTT.

The chain employs TRBV5-1 and TRBJ2-2; weak D call: TRBD2 (5 bases). In germline, CDR1 is SGHRS, CDR2 YFSETQ. The CDR3 spans 15 residues. V was clipped by 1 base and J by 4 bases, with 11 bases between them. CDR3 bases: TGCGCCAGCAGCTTGATGGCGGGCGGCACCGGGGAGCTGTTTTTT. Amino acid sequence: CASSLMAGGTGELFF.

This rearrangement joins TRBV18 to TRBJ1-4; no clear D gene. The CDR3 sequence is 12 residues long. Trimming left V 3 bases short and J 8 bases short, with 7 bases between. The germline V gene has CDR1 KGHSH and CDR2 LQKENI. CDR3 residues: CASSPRGEKLFF. For the CDR3, the DNA is TGTGCCAGCTCACCGAGAGGGGAAAAACTGTTTTTT.

V gene TRBV6-6 combines with J gene TRBJ2-7; D gene ambiguous. The V end lost 2 bases, the J end lost 6 bases, and 14 bases lay between the germline ends. In germline, CDR1 is MNHNY, CDR2 SVGAGI (reference sequence). The CDR3 runs to 14 residues. The CDR3, as DNA: TGTGCCAGCAGTTACACACTACCCTCGGGCGAGCAGTACTTC. This gives the protein CASSYTLPSGEQYF.

The gene calls are TRBV27 and TRBJ1-1; 7 nucleotides align to TRBD1. This CDR3 is 16 amino acids long. In germline, CDR1 is MNHEY, CDR2 SMNVEV (reference sequence). The V and J ends lost 5 bases and 4 bases, in that order; junction bases with no gene match: 13. CDR3 bases: TGTGCCAGCAGTGCCAAGACAGGGTTCCCCGGCACTGAAGCTTTCTTT. Protein product: CASSAKTGFPGTEAFF.

V usage is TRBV6-1 and J usage is TRBJ2-1, with 11 nucleotides matching TRBD2. Germline CDR1 reads MNHNS; CDR2 reads SASEGT. Unmatched junction bases numbered 8, after V lost 5 bases and J lost 8 bases. The CDR3 length is 15 residues. The CDR3 spells CASSLLAGARDEQFF. In DNA, the CDR3 is TGTGCCAGCAGTTTACTAGCGGGGGCTAGGGATGAGCAGTTCTTC.